A selection of T cell receptor beta chains follows, all from one sample in a study of post-analysis software for immune sequencing data. TCRdb reanalysed the PCR reads using MiXCR and keeps one entry per CDR3 protein. The sample comprises fewer than 550,000 distinct CDR3 sequences, approximately 31% of which are singletons, and around 6.1% rests with the top ten. The specimen was blood. The source of these receptors is a girl aged 2-17 years with multiple sclerosis. The CDR3 runs from the conserved cysteine through the conserved F or W. D genes are given only for firm matches. Only some rows state a clone size, as once, few, many or a class for expanded clones.

>TRBV9|TRBD1|TRBJ1-1|few
TGTGCCAGCAGCCCGCAAGTCGGGGGGACAGGAGCCACTGAAGCTTTCTTT
CASSPQVGGTGATEAFF
>TRBV2|NA|TRBJ2-3|NA
TGTGCCAGCAGTGAAGTCAACGGGCTAGCAGGGGGGCAGCAGTATTTT
CASSEVNGLAGGQQYF
>TRBV6-1|TRBD1|TRBJ2-3|NA
TGTGCCAGCAGAGGACAGGGCGGAGATACGCAGTATTTT
CASRGQGGDTQYF
>TRBV29-1|NA|TRBJ2-7|many
TGCAGCGTTCAATTTCAACAGAGCTTGTACTTC
CSVQFQQSLYF
>TRBV5-1|NA|TRBJ1-1|few
TGCGCCAGCAAGGAGCCGCACACTGAAGCTTTCTTT
CASKEPHTEAFF
>TRBV11-2|NA|TRBJ2-7|NA
TGTGCCAGCAGCTTATACAGCACCTACGAGCAGTACTTC
CASSLYSTYEQYF
>TRBV29-1|NA|TRBJ2-3|many
TGCAGCGTTGATGTGGGCCGAGATACGCAGTATTTT
CSVDVGRDTQYF
>TRBV25-1|NA|TRBJ1-1|NA
TGTGCCAGCAGTGATTCGGAGGGTTACACTGAAGCTTTCTTT
CASSDSEGYTEAFF
>TRBV7-3|NA|TRBJ2-3|NA
TGTGCCAGCAGCTTAGGTTGGGGGTTCACAGATACGCAGTATTTT
CASSLGWGFTDTQYF
>TRBV6-1|TRBD1|TRBJ1-5|NA
TGTGCCAGCAGTGAATGGGGGGACAGTTTCAATCAGCCCCAGCATTTT
CASSEWGDSFNQPQHF
>TRBV5-1|NA|TRBJ1-4|few
TGCGCCAGCGCCGAAAGCGCAACTAATGAAAAACTGTTTTTT
CASAESATNEKLFF
>TRBV15|NA|TRBJ2-3|NA
TGTGCCACCAGCAGGGACACAGATATGCAGTATTTT
CATSRDTDMQYF
>TRBV6-5|NA|TRBJ1-5|NA
TGTGCCAGCAGCTACTCTGTTCAGCCCCAGCATTTT
CASSYSVQPQHF
>TRBV10-3|TRBD1|TRBJ2-3|few
TGTGCCATCAGGGACAGGGGGAAGGGCACAGATACGCAGTATTTT
CAIRDRGKGTDTQYF
>TRBV7-6|NA|TRBJ1-3|NA
TGTGCCAGCAGCTTAGTGGCCAGGGGAAAGCGGTCCTCTGGAAACACCATATATTTT
CASSLVARGKRSSGNTIYF
>TRBV6-5|NA|TRBJ2-7|NA
TGTGCCGGCAGTTATGGACCCCTTTACGAGCAGTACTTC
CAGSYGPLYEQYF
>TRBV5-5|NA|TRBJ1-2|few
TGTGCCAGCAGCGCACAGGGAGACTATGGCTACACCTTC
CASSAQGDYGYTF
>TRBV28|NA|TRBJ1-2|few
TGTGCCAGCAGTTTAATATCCCCGCGCCGGGGGGCGAGCTATGGCTACACCTTC
CASSLISPRRGASYGYTF
>TRBV20-1|TRBD1|TRBJ1-4|NA
TGCAGTGCTCGGCAGGGGGCGGGTGAAAAACTGTTTTTT
CSARQGAGEKLFF
>TRBV5-8|NA|TRBJ2-7|few
TGTGCCAGCAGCTTGGGGGCAAACGGTTACGAGCAGTACTTC
CASSLGANGYEQYF
>TRBV12-3/TRBV12-4|NA|TRBJ2-1|few
TGTGCCAGCAGCGTGACTCAAAACGAGTACAATGAGCAGTTCTTC
CASSVTQNEYNEQFF
>TRBV4-1|NA|TRBJ2-2|NA
TGCGCCAGCAGCCTACTCGGGGGCACCGGGGAGCTGTTTTTT
CASSLLGGTGELFF
>TRBV6-5|NA|TRBJ1-1|few
TGTGCCAGCACAACTTTCATGAACACTGAAGCTTTCTTT
CASTTFMNTEAFF
>TRBV10-3|NA|TRBJ2-5|many
TGTGCCGGATCGCCCGGGGCTCCAGAGACCCAGTACTTC
CAGSPGAPETQYF
>TRBV20-1|NA|TRBJ1-2|NA
TGCAGTGCTAGAGATCCCCGAGCACCCGGGGTGGCCCGCTACACCTTC
CSARDPRAPGVARYTF
>TRBV2|TRBD2|TRBJ2-5|NA
TGTGCCAGCAGTGGACTAGCGGGGGGTTCAGAGACCCAGTACTTC
CASSGLAGGSETQYF
>TRBV20-1|TRBD2|TRBJ2-1|NA
TGCAGTGCTAGAGAAAGCGGGGGCGCTTGGAATGAGCAGTTCTTC
CSARESGGAWNEQFF
>TRBV24-1|NA|TRBJ2-1|few
TGTGCCACCAGTGACCCCATACTAGGGGGGCAGTTCTTC
CATSDPILGGQFF
>TRBV15|NA|TRBJ1-3|once
TGTGCCACCGAGGGATTTCTCGGGGGGCCTCGCTCTGGAAACACCATATATTTT
CATEGFLGGPRSGNTIYF
>TRBV7-2|TRBD2|TRBJ2-3|many
TGTGCCAGCAGCCCAACTAGCGGGGGGGCCCCAGATACGCAGTATTTT
CASSPTSGGAPDTQYF
>TRBV12-3/TRBV12-4|TRBD2|TRBJ2-3|few
TGTGCCAGCACTCGAGCTGGCGGGAGAAGCACAGATACGCAGTATTTT
CASTRAGGRSTDTQYF
>TRBV27|NA|TRBJ2-3|NA
TGTGCCAGCAGTTTCCAATCGGGACCCTTAATCGGTACGCAGTATTTT
CASSFQSGPLIGTQYF
>TRBV24-1|NA|TRBJ1-5|few
TGTGCCACCAGTGGGCCACGGTTGAATCAGCCCCAGCATTTT
CATSGPRLNQPQHF
>TRBV29-1|NA|TRBJ1-1|NA
TGCAGCGTTCAAAAAGAGGGAAAACGCACTGAAGCTTTCTTT
CSVQKEGKRTEAFF